The T cell receptor (beta chain) described here comes from a study of T cell responses to AZD1222 COVID-19 vaccine. General study findings and limits: After two AZD1222 doses, spike-specific TCR breadth and depth rose versus day 0.

Germline CDR1 reads MNHEY; CDR2 reads SVGAGI. The junction had 7 bases not matched to a gene; V was cut back by 2 bases and J by 3 bases. The CDR3 totals 15 residues. Assay used: immunoSEQ multiplex PCR; TCRdb lists only in-frame clones, some missing. The sample holds under 50,000 clones, about 89% seen once. On this clone: Its specificity is not known.

The gene calls are TRBV6-5 and TRBJ2-7, with 7 bases fitting TRBD1. The sequenced sample was peripheral blood, obtained 28 days after the second AZD1222 dose. This TCR was recovered from an adult who received the AZD1222 COVID-19 vaccine. Here the CDR3 DNA reads TGTGCCAGCAGTTACGCCGGGACAGAACTCTACGAGCAGTACTTC. Translated: CASSYAGTELYEQYF.